These 24 T cell receptor beta chains were sequenced from one sample in a study of breast tumors, draining lymph nodes, adjacent tissues. Each CDR3 protein is one row after TCRdb ran MiXCR on the multiplex PCR reads. This table has 26,000 or so distinct CDR3 sequences, 20% to 25% appearing once. Material for sequencing was breast tumor tissue. All receptors derive from a female donor with breast cancer. Some clones in this sample may be carry-over from other donors' samples.

On this clonotype itself: The CDR3 end shows no conserved phenylalanine or tryptophan, and so a read error is likely. This chain links TRBV12-3 or TRBV12-4 with TRBJ2-3; D possibly uses TRBD1 or TRBD2 (7 bases each). The CDR3 loop spans 15 amino acids. In DNA, the CDR3 is TGTGCCAGCAGTCCCTCAGGGGGGGCCATAGATACTCAGTATTCT. Translated, it gives CASSPSGGAIDTQYS.

The table lists this clonotype with many counts. As DNA, the CDR3 is TGCGCCAGCAGCCAACTTGGGACTCGAATCTACGAGCAGTACTTC. It translates to CASSQLGTRIYEQYF. The genes are TRBV4-1 and TRBJ2-7, with D possibly TRBD2 on 6 matching bases. The CDR3 contains 15 residues. Trimming took off 2 bases at V and 3 bases at J, with 14 bases between the two ends. Germline CDR1 is MGHRA and CDR2 is YSYEKL.

A word on this clonotype: The junction and the germline gene differ at one end; a read error may be behind it. The chain employs TRBV6-1 and TRBJ2-7, with D possibly matching TRBD1 (5 bases). Germline-derived CDR1 and CDR2 are MNHNS and SASEGT. The CDR3 length is 15 residues. Here the CDR3 reads CASSEESAGPYEQYF. CDR3 DNA sequence: TGTGCCAGCAGCGAAGAGTCGGCAGGGCCCTACGAGCAGTACTTC.

This clonotype was counted at least ten times. The J gene is TRBJ1-2, the V gene TRBV6-6; D might be TRBD1 (5 bases). Germline lookup yields CDR1 MNHNY and CDR2 SVGAGI (reference sequence). The CDR3 has 15 residues. Trimming took off 0 bases at V and 6 bases at J, with 14 bases between the two ends. The CDR3 DNA reads TGTGCCAGCAGTTACTCGAGGTCCAGGGAGGATGGCTACACCTTC. This encodes CASSYSRSREDGYTF.

The chain links TRBV5-6 to TRBJ1-1, with D perhaps matching TRBD1 (6 bases). In germline, CDR1 is SGHDT, CDR2 YYEEEE. Between the trimmed V and J ends, which lost 2 bases and 1 base, there was a span of 9 bases. This CDR3 has 14 amino acids. Here the CDR3 reads CASSFRGRNTEAFF. In DNA, the CDR3 is TGTGCCAGCAGCTTTCGGGGGCGGAACACTGAAGCTTTCTTT.

This clonotype was observed many times. The genes are TRBV28 and TRBJ2-7, with 8 bases that match TRBD2. CDR1 is MDHEN, CDR2 SYDVKM, per germline. V dropped 6 bases and J dropped 2; count of bases not matched to a gene: 6. This CDR3 has 14 residues. CDR3 amino acids: CASRTPSGPYEQYF. In nucleotides, the CDR3 is TGTGCCAGCAGGACACCTAGCGGGCCCTACGAGCAGTACTTC.

This clonotype ranks as medium-sized. The J gene is TRBJ2-1, the V gene TRBV5-1, with 15 bases identical to TRBD2. Germline values: CDR1 SGHRS, CDR2 YFSETQ. Trimming took 2 bases from V and 7 from J; bases not matched to a gene: 1. The CDR3 is 15 amino acids. CDR3 protein: CASSFGTSGRNEQFF. DNA of the CDR3: TGCGCCAGCAGCTTCGGGACTAGCGGGAGGAATGAGCAGTTCTTC.

Ten or more counts support this clonotype. The chain employs TRBV12-3 or TRBV12-4 and TRBJ2-7; D call uncertain. The CDR3 runs to 12 residues. V lost 3 bases and J lost 6, with 9 bases in between. In nucleotides, the CDR3 is TGTGCCAGCAGTTTTTCTGCGGTCGAGCAGTACTTC. Protein product: CASSFSAVEQYF.

This clonotype was seen just once. CDR3 loop: CASSPGRGALGYGYTF. In DNA, the CDR3 is TGCGCCAGCAGCCCCGGTCGGGGCGCACTAGGCTATGGCTACACCTTC. V is TRBV5-1 and J is TRBJ1-2, with a weak D call TRBD1 (5 bases). The V end was cut by 4 bases, the J end by 4 bases, with 20 bases between. Germline values: CDR1 SGHRS, CDR2 YFSETQ. The CDR3 consists of 16 residues.

The chain uses TRBV20-1 and TRBJ2-3, with a possible D match to TRBD2 (6 bases). The germline CDR1 and CDR2 sequences are DFQATT and SNEGSKA (reference sequence). The CDR3 is 11 amino acids. Trimming removed 5 bases at V and 9 bases at J, with 12 bases between. Here the CDR3 DNA reads TGCAGTGCTGGCGACCGGGGGACGCAGTATTTT. Its translation: CSAGDRGTQYF.

This clonotype has more than one count but fewer than ten. The rearrangement links TRBV15 to TRBJ2-3; D is unresolved. This CDR3 is built from 12 residues. Trimming cost V 1 base and J 1 base, with 0 bases left between them. Germline loops: CDR1 LNHNV, CDR2 YYDKDF (reference sequence). The CDR3 nucleotides are TGTGCCACCAGCAGAGGCACAGATACGCAGTATTTT. Translating it yields CATSRGTDTQYF.

This clonotype has a count of ten or more. The V gene is TRBV28, the J gene TRBJ2-7; no firm D call. This CDR3 has 13 residues. Per the germline V gene, CDR1 is MDHEN and CDR2 is SYDVKM. The V and J ends lost 4 bases and 6 bases respectively, with 13 bases between them. CDR3 bases: TGTGCCAGCAGTTATGGGTCTCGAGCCGAGCAGTACTTC. It encodes CASSYGSRAEQYF.

This clonotype has ten or more counts. This chain joins TRBV5-1 and TRBJ2-2; the D is unclear. Germline assignment: CDR1 SGHRS and CDR2 YFSETQ. The CDR3 covers 15 residues. V shed 0 bases and J shed 0 bases, with 6 bases lying between them. CDR3 sequence (DNA): TGCGCCAGCAGCTTGGACAGTCCGAACACCGGGGAGCTGTTTTTT. Translating it yields CASSLDSPNTGELFF.

This clonotype was counted ten times or more. The V call is TRBV2, the J call TRBJ2-1, with D uncertain. The CDR3 extends over 16 amino acids. Germline lookup yields CDR1 SNHLY and CDR2 FYNNEI. The V end was cut by 3 bases, the J end by 0 bases, with 12 bases between. Here the CDR3 DNA reads TGTGCCAGCAGTGAGTTTTCGTTAAGCTCCTACAATGAGCAGTTCTTC. Its translation: CASSEFSLSSYNEQFF.

On this clonotype: The junction departs from germline at one end; a sequencing error may be responsible. The chain combines TRBV19 with TRBJ2-1; D is undetermined. CDR3 size: 12 residues. The germline gives CDR1 LNHDA, CDR2 SQIVND (reference sequence). This chain's CDR3 is CASSIGANEQFF. The CDR3 bases are TGTGCCAGTAGTATAGGGGCCAATGAACAGTTCTTC.

This clonotype was picked up many times. The rearrangement uses TRBV11-2 and TRBJ2-7; unclear D gene. In germline, CDR1 is SGHAT, CDR2 FQNNGV. V lost 1 base and J lost 4, with 5 bases in between. This CDR3 region has 12 residues. The CDR3 sequence: CASSLGQYEQYF. The CDR3 DNA follows: TGTGCCAGCAGCTTAGGGCAGTACGAGCAGTACTTC.

This clonotype is labeled as large. The chain's CDR3 is CSASFSETGELFF. CDR3 DNA sequence: TGCAGTGCTAGTTTTAGCGAAACCGGGGAGCTGTTTTTT. V gene TRBV20-1 combines with J gene TRBJ2-2; possibly TRBD2 for D (5 bases). Germline V gene lookup returns CDR1 DFQATT and CDR2 SNEGSKA (reference sequence). V dropped 3 bases and J dropped 5 bases, with 10 bases sitting between them. The CDR3 spans 13 residues.

Turning to this clonotype: A much larger clone lies one base from this, so it may be a read error. This sequence joins TRBV6-6 and TRBJ1-5, with D possibly TRBD1 on 6 matching bases. Trimming took 2 bases from V and 9 from J, leaving 8 bases between them. Per the germline V gene, CDR1 is MNHNY and CDR2 is SVGAGI (reference sequence). This CDR3 has 12 amino acids. This chain's CDR3 is CASSYEGGPQHF. The CDR3 DNA is TGTGCCAGCAGTTACGAGGGGGGGCCCCAGCATTTT.

Ten or more counts support this clonotype. The rearrangement joins TRBV2 to TRBJ2-7; D call uncertain. CDR3 length equals 14 residues. V dropped 0 bases and J dropped 6 bases, with 12 bases sitting between them. CDR1 and CDR2 (germline): SNHLY, FYNNEI. The CDR3 region has the DNA TGTGCCAGCAGTGAAGCATTGAGAGCCGTCGAGCAGTACTTC. Translated, it gives CASSEALRAVEQYF.

This clonotype was seen many times. The chain uses TRBV5-1 and TRBJ2-7; D may be TRBD2 (5 bases). Germline values: CDR1 SGHRS, CDR2 YFSETQ. The CDR3 spans 14 residues. Trimming stripped 0 bases from V and 6 bases from J, with 13 bases between. The chain's CDR3 is CASSLVSGNSEQYF. The CDR3 region has the DNA TGCGCCAGCAGCTTGGTTTCGGGGAACTCCGAGCAGTACTTC.

This clonotype was picked up a small number of times. The chain combines TRBV7-8 with TRBJ2-7; 8 bases match TRBD1. The junction had 6 bases not matched to a gene; V was cut back by 1 base and J by 7 bases. The CDR3 has 14 residues. Germline V gene sequence: CDR1 SGHVS, CDR2 FQNEAQ. CDR3 sequence reads: CASSLEQGGREQYF. CDR3 in DNA: TGTGCCAGCAGCTTAGAACAGGGGGGCCGAGAGCAGTACTTC.

Worth noting for this clonotype: One base away lies a much larger clone, so this may be a sequencing read error. The V gene is TRBV3-1, the J gene TRBJ2-1; TRBD2 aligns across 8 bases. CDR1 LGHDT and CDR2 YNNKEL come from the germline V gene (reference sequence). The ends lost 7 bases at V and 1 base at J; junction bases unmatched: 15. This CDR3 is 18 amino acids long. The CDR3 DNA reads TGTGCCAGCAACCATTTCTTACTAGCGGCACGATCCTACAATGAGCAGTTCTTC. It encodes CASNHFLLAARSYNEQFF.

This clonotype was seen at least ten times. The chain is built from TRBV6-1 and TRBJ1-2; D may be TRBD1 (5 bases). Trimming removed 6 bases from V and 3 bases from J, with 11 bases in between. CDR1 is MNHNS, CDR2 SASEGT, per germline. This CDR3 is 13 amino acids long. The CDR3 reads CASRPDRHYGYTF. In DNA, the CDR3 is TGTGCCAGCAGGCCTGACAGACACTATGGCTACACCTTC.

At least ten counts were recorded for this clonotype. The chain joins TRBV7-2 to TRBJ2-1; D not certain. The V gene's germline CDR1 is SGHTA and CDR2 FQGNSA. The CDR3 is made up of 15 amino acids. The ends were cut back, 5 bases at V and 2 bases at J, with 13 bases in the middle. This CDR3 reads CASSQEIGPYNEQFF. The CDR3, as DNA: TGTGCCAGCAGCCAGGAAATCGGGCCCTACAATGAGCAGTTCTTC.